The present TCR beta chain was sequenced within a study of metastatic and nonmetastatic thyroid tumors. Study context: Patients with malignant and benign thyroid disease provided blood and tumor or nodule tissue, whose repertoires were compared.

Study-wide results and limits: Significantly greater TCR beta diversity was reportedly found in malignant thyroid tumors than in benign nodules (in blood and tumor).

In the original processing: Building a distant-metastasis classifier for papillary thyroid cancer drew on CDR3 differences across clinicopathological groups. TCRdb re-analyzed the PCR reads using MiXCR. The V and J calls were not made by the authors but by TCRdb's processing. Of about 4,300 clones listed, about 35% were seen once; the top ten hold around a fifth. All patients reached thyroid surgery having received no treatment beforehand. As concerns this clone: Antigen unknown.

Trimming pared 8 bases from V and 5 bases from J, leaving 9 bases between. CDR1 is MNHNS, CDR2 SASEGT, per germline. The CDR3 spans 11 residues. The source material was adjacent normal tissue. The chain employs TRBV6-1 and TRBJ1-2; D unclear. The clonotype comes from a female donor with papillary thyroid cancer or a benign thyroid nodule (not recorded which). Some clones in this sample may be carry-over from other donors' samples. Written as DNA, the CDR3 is TGTGCCAGCTGGTTTGGATATGGCTACACCTTC. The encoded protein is CASWFGYGYTF.